The T cell receptor (beta chain) described here comes from a study of identical twins. Regarding the study as a whole: Cross-sectional statistical analysis was relied on for the conclusions, without the same donors being followed.

About this clonotype itself: What it binds is not known.

Unique molecular identifiers were present on the cDNA, which also gained a universal primer site by template switching. TCRdb used MiXCR to reprocess the 5' RACE reads, holding one entry per CDR3 protein. The sample has about 460,000 distinct CDR3 sequences; 13% to 15% are singletons. The sample was also linked to a second study, of yellow fever vaccine responses in identical twins.

Sequenced: CD4+ T cells sorted from blood. The receptor comes from a woman aged 18-35 years in good health.

CDR3 coding DNA: TGCGCCAGCAGCTGGGACCATTTCCCGGCGCGCGAGCAGTACTTC. Amino acid sequence: CASSWDHFPAREQYF. This chain connects TRBV5-1 to TRBJ2-7; D may correspond to TRBD1 or TRBD2 (5 bases each). The CDR3 runs to 15 residues. Germline lookup yields CDR1 SGHRS and CDR2 YFSETQ. Between the trimmed V and J ends, which lost 3 bases and 6 bases, there was a span of 19 bases.